The entry that follows covers one TCR beta chain sequence. Its antigen remains unidentified. No quality values exist for individual bases; no much larger clone is one base distant. The library was prepared using the immunoSEQ multiplex PCR assay. TCRdb obtained this table from immuneACCESS and retained in-frame rearrangements with V and J assigned. These tables miss some clones; where compared with another copy, unresolved V genes account for less than half of the shortfall, and the remainder is unexplained. The sample table shows roughly 35,000 clones, and approximately 80% are seen once. Approximately 1% of the sample comes from the top ten. From the germline V gene, CDR1 is LGHNA and CDR2 is YSLEER. Counted from cysteine to phenylalanine, this CDR3 has 15 amino acids. Solely the CDR3 DNA is kept, with 45 bases framed from the first base. The V end loses 0 bases and the J end loses 0 bases, and a stretch of 8 bases separates them.

The record originates from a study of T cells in narcolepsy (dated by TCRdb to the late 2010s). For the study in its entirety: Patients with narcolepsy type 1 or type 2 (NT1, NT2) were enrolled in the study together with healthy control donors. The study used TCR Vbeta sequencing to track clonotypes in blood and CSF while looking for autoreactive T cells in narcolepsy patients that target self-antigens of hypocretin neurons (hypocretin, TRIB2).

What the work shows at the level of the full study, not this receptor alone: Certain blood memory CD4+ repertoires from patients and controls had no sequences that matched autoreactive T cell clones. In plots comparing CSF and blood CD4+ T cell clonotypes from the same patient, HCRT-specific and TRIB2-specific autoreactive clonotypes were highlighted. Patients and controls had similar numbers of sequenced blood memory CD4+ clonotypes, with averages of approximately 40,000 in patients and 33,354 in controls. According to the report, autoreactive clonotypes were detected serially in the blood of the same patients and of different patients, but not in healthy controls.

For TCR Vbeta sequencing, memory CD4+ T cells were sorted ex vivo from the peripheral blood of narcolepsy patients and healthy controls. Sequenced input: memory (CD45RA-) CD4+ T cells from blood. In the paper's terms, the cell subset or site label means: memory T cells sorted ex vivo from peripheral blood. The sequence derives from a human donor in good health. This sequence uses TRBV4-3 and TRBJ1-1, with TRBD1 as a weak D call on 5 bases. The CDR3 reads CASSQELTVNTEAFF. The DNA is as follows: TGCGCCAGCAGCCAAGAGTTGACAGTGAACACTGAAGCTTTCTTT.